This T cell receptor (beta chain) was profiled in a study of beta chain features in type 1 diabetes. The study's findings and limits: In every one of the four CD4+ subsets, TCRB CDR3s were moderately but significantly shorter in Type 1 diabetes patients. PCR might show a preference for shorter templates, equally across patients and controls.

In its sample, this clone was seen a few times. Its antigen is unknown. The CDR3 contains 11 residues. The germline CDR1 and CDR2 sequences are SQVTM and ANQGSEA. The V end lost 3 bases, the J end lost 6 bases, and 8 bases lay between the germline ends. Isolated RNA was reverse transcribed in full, so expressed TCRB transcripts were sequenced. The data were produced by immunoSEQ multiplex PCR, yet TCRdb's version contains in-frame clones alone and is incomplete. The table shows some 240,000 clones, with roughly 16% occurring only once. This sequence originates from a man aged 25 to 40 with type 1 diabetes. The chain combines TRBV29-1 with TRBJ2-5; D is uncertain. Sequencing was done on a sample of naive CD4+ T cells from blood. CDR3 sequence: CSVEAFQTQYF. The CDR3 nucleotides read TGCAGCGTTGAGGCCTTTCAGACCCAGTACTTC. The full variable domain, its missing parts supplied by reference TRBV29-1 and TRBJ2-5, is SAVISQKPSRDICQRGTSLTIQCQVDSQVTMMFWYRQQPGQSLTLIATANQGSEATYESGFVIDKFPISRPNLTFSTLTVSNMSPEDSSIYLCSVEAFQTQYFGPGTRLLVL.